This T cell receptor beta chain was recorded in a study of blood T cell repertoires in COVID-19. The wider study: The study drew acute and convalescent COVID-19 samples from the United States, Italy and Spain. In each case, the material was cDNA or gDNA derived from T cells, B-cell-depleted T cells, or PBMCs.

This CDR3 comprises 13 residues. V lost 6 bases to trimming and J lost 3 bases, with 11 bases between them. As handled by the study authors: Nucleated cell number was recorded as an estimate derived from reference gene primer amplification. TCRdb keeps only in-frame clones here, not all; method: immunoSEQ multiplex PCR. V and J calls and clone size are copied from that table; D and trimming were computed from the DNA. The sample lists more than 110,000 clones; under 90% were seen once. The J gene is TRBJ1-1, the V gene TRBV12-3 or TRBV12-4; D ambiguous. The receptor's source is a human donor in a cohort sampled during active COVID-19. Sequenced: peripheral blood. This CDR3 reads CASRGLGDTEAFF. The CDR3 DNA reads TGTGCCAGCAGAGGACTGGGTGACACTGAAGCTTTCTTT.